This TCR beta chain was sequenced in a study of T-cell reconstitution after alpha-beta-depleted transplantation in children. Researchers prepared the TCRbeta library using unique molecular identifiers, the study reports. MiXCR, applied by TCRdb to the PCR reads, yields one record per CDR3 protein. The sample yields approximately 650,000 distinct CDR3 sequences, approximately 14% seen once. Germline V gives CDR1 DFQATT, CDR2 SNEGSKA (reference sequence). CDR3 length equals 13 residues. V lost 1 base to trimming and J lost 5 bases, with 10 bases between them. There are many counts of this clonotype. The sequence was obtained from a girl between 2 and 10 years old with congenital amegakaryocytic thrombocytopenia, due to receive a stem cell transplant. The chain uses TRBV20-1 and TRBJ2-3; D is ambiguous. Specimen: PBMCs, collected before TCRalphabeta/CD19-depleted stem cell transplant. The CDR3 DNA follows: TGCAGTGCTAGAGGGCCGCCGGTAGATACGCAGTATTTT. Residues: CSARGPPVDTQYF.